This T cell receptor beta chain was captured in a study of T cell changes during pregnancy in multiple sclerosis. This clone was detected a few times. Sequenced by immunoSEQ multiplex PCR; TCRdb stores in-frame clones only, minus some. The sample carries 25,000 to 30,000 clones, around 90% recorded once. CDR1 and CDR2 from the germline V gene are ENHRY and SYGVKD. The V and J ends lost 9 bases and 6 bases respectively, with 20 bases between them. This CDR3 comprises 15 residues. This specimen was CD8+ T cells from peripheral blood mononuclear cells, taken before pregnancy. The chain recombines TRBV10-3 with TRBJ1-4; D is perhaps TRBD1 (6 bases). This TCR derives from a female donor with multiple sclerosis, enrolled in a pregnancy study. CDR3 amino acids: CAIRHGGGGDEKLFF. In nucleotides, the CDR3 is TGTGCCATTCGCCACGGGGGGGGCGGGGATGAAAAACTGTTTTTT.